One and the same sample provided the 30 T cell receptor beta chains below, sequenced in a study of blood T cell repertoires in COVID-19. TCRdb's table, derived via immunoSEQ multiplex PCR, lists solely in-frame clones and lacks some. The table has 440,000 or so clones, around 91% seen once. The source material was peripheral blood. Every receptor here comes from a woman in her forties with COVID-19, enrolled during active disease.

This clone appeared once. This rearrangement joins TRBV7-2 to TRBJ1-3; the D gene is possibly TRBD1 (5 bases). The CDR3 sequence is 18 residues long. V shed 3 bases and J shed 5 bases, with 23 bases lying between them. Germline lookup yields CDR1 SGHTA and CDR2 FQGNSA. The CDR3 DNA follows: TGTGCCAGCAGCTTTCTCCCGACAGCGACCAGCCGCAGAAACACCATATATTTT. Residues: CASSFLPTATSRRNTIYF. The full variable domain, rest sourced from reference TRBV7-2 and TRBJ1-3, is GAGVSQSPSNKVTEKGKDVELRCDPISGHTALYWYRQSLGQGLEFLIYFQGNSAPDKSGLPSDRFSAERTGGSVSTLTIQRTQQEDSAVYLCASSFLPTATSRRNTIYFGEGSWLTVV.

J is TRBJ1-4 and V is TRBV5-1; 10 positions match TRBD1. Germline loops: CDR1 SGHRS, CDR2 YFSETQ. The V and J ends lost 0 bases and 6 bases, in that order; junction bases with no gene match: 2. The CDR3 contains 15 residues. Here the CDR3 reads CASSLVGTGDEKLFF. The CDR3 nucleotides are TGCGCCAGCAGCTTGGTTGGGACAGGGGATGAAAAACTGTTTTTT. The whole variable domain, remainder taken from reference TRBV5-1 and TRBJ1-4, is KAGVTQTPRYLIKTRGQQVTLSCSPISGHRSVSWYQQTPGQGLQFLFEYFSETQRNKGNFPGRFSGRQFSNSRSEMNVSTLELGDSALYLCASSLVGTGDEKLFFGSGTQLSVL.

The V and J genes are TRBV5-1 and TRBJ1-6; D unclear. The germline V gene has CDR1 SGHRS and CDR2 YFSETQ. This CDR3 has 13 residues. V was shortened by 0 bases and J by 6 bases, with 4 bases between the two germline ends. CDR3 nucleotide sequence: TGCGCCAGCAGCTTGGTACTTAATTCACCCCTCCACTTT. This sequence encodes CASSLVLNSPLHF.

This chain links TRBV25-1 with TRBJ1-4, with D possibly being TRBD1 (6 bases). Trimming shortened V by 4 bases and J by 5 bases, and 8 bases separated the two germline ends. The CDR3 consists of 13 residues. Germline-derived CDR1 and CDR2 are MGHDK and SYGVNS. CDR3 region: CASSAGQNEKLFF. CDR3 in DNA: TGTGCCAGCAGTGCTGGACAGAATGAAAAACTGTTTTTT.

This clone appeared once. This chain uses TRBV6-2 or TRBV6-3 with TRBJ2-3; 7 bases match TRBD2. Germline-derived CDR1 and CDR2 are MNHEY and SVGEGT. CDR3 length: 18 residues. The V gene end was trimmed by 2 bases and the J gene end by 2 bases; junction bases not matched to a gene: 13. CDR3 region: CASSYPQDRLAVTDTQYF. The CDR3 DNA reads as TGTGCCAGCAGTTACCCACAGGACCGTCTAGCGGTCACAGATACGCAGTATTTT.

This chain joins TRBV5-5 and TRBJ1-3; 8 nucleotides line up with TRBD1. V gave up 1 base and J gave up 0 bases; unmatched junction bases: 9. Germline assignment: CDR1 SGHKS and CDR2 YYEKEE (reference sequence). This CDR3 is 18 amino acids long. The CDR3 here is CASSLRTNRGNSGNTIYF. In DNA, the CDR3 is TGTGCCAGCAGCTTGCGAACCAACAGGGGGAACTCTGGAAACACCATATATTTT.

The rearrangement links TRBV11-2 to TRBJ2-3; TRBD1 aligns across 8 bases. V was pared by 1 base and J by 4 bases, with 4 bases of the junction left unmatched. CDR1 SGHAT and CDR2 FQNNGV come from the germline V gene. The CDR3 covers 15 residues. CDR3 in amino acids: CASSLARGPADTQYF. CDR3 nucleotides: TGTGCCAGCAGCTTAGCCAGGGGGCCAGCAGATACGCAGTATTTT.

V gene TRBV3-1 (or the pseudogene TRBV3-2) combines with J gene TRBJ1-1; TRBD1 is a possible D gene (5 bases). Trimming removed 5 bases from V and 0 bases from J, with 10 bases in between. The CDR3 is 14 amino acids. Germline V lookup: CDR1 LGHDT, CDR2 YNNKEL (reference sequence). The CDR3 sequence is CASSLGLLNTEAFF. CDR3 nucleotide sequence: TGTGCCAGCAGCTTGGGACTGTTGAACACTGAAGCTTTCTTT.

This clone appeared once. The chain is built from TRBV7-2 and TRBJ1-2; 9 bases are a match to TRBD1. J lost 2 bases, V lost 5 bases, and 3 bases had no gene match. The CDR3 covers 14 residues. CDR1 SGHTA and CDR2 FQGNSA come from the germline V gene. CDR3 loop: CASSAGTGNYGYTF. CDR3 in DNA: TGTGCCAGCAGCGCCGGGACAGGGAACTATGGCTACACCTTC. The variable domain in full, with the rest retrieved from reference TRBV7-2 and TRBJ1-2, is GAGVSQSPSNKVTEKGKDVELRCDPISGHTALYWYRQSLGQGLEFLIYFQGNSAPDKSGLPSDRFSAERTGGSVSTLTIQRTQQEDSAVYLCASSAGTGNYGYTFGSGTRLTVV.

This chain uses TRBV15 with TRBJ1-6; a possible D gene is TRBD1 (5 bases). Trimming took off 0 bases at V and 10 bases at J, with 13 bases between the two ends. This CDR3 has 15 residues. Germline V gene lookup returns CDR1 LNHNV and CDR2 YYDKDF (reference sequence). The CDR3 spells CATSRDQGKGSPLHF. CDR3 coding DNA: TGTGCCACCAGCAGAGACCAGGGTAAGGGATCACCCCTCCACTTT.

This chain links TRBV28 with TRBJ1-3, with a weak D call TRBD1 (6 bases). The CDR3 sequence is 15 residues long. Per germline, CDR1 MDHEN and CDR2 SYDVKM. V dropped 2 bases and J dropped 3 bases, with 11 bases sitting between them. The CDR3 is CASSLQGLDGNTIYF. The CDR3 bases are TGTGCCAGCAGTTTACAGGGGCTGGATGGAAACACCATATATTTT.

This chain uses TRBV7-2 with TRBJ2-1; 13 bases are a match to TRBD2. CDR3 length: 16 amino acids. V was clipped by 4 bases and J by 9 bases; unmatched bases: 9. CDR1 is SGHTA, CDR2 FQGNSA, per germline. The CDR3 loop is CASSSLRTSGSGEQFF. In nucleotides, the CDR3 is TGTGCCAGCAGCTCCCTTAGGACTAGCGGGAGTGGTGAGCAGTTCTTC.

The chain is built from TRBV6-2 or TRBV6-3 and TRBJ2-7; 8 bases map to TRBD1. The ends lost 6 bases at V and 3 bases at J; junction bases unmatched: 1. In germline, CDR1 is MNHEY, CDR2 SVGEGT. The CDR3 is 12 amino acids. The CDR3 reads CASSGTGYEQYF. In DNA, the CDR3 is TGTGCCAGCAGCGGGACAGGCTACGAGCAGTACTTC.

This chain uses TRBV6-5 with TRBJ1-1; D unclear. V lost 8 bases and J 5 bases, leaving 18 bases between the germline ends. The CDR3 is made up of 14 amino acids. Germline CDR1 reads MNHEY; CDR2 reads SVGAGI. DNA of the CDR3: TGTGCCAGCGCGGTTCAAGCGCAAGGAACTGAAGCTTTCTTT. This codes for CASAVQAQGTEAFF.

This sequence joins TRBV5-1 and TRBJ2-1; 9 bases are shared with TRBD2. There are 18 residues in the CDR3. V shed 4 bases and J 2 bases; nucleotides not matched to a gene: 13. Germline CDR1 is SGHRS and CDR2 is YFSETQ. The CDR3 reads CASSKTNPTSGTYNEQFF. The CDR3 DNA follows: TGCGCCAGCAGCAAAACGAATCCGACTAGCGGAACCTACAATGAGCAGTTCTTC.

This clone was picked up one time. This rearrangement joins TRBV18 to TRBJ1-2; no firm D call. Germline V CDR1 and CDR2: KGHSH, LQKENI. With 0 bases removed from V and 1 base from J, the gap between germline ends came to 15 bases. CDR3 length equals 17 residues. CDR3 sequence: CASSPPLVRTDNYGYTF. The DNA of the CDR3 is TGTGCCAGCTCACCACCCTTAGTTAGGACTGATAACTATGGCTACACCTTC.

This clone showed up just once. The chain combines TRBV11-2 with TRBJ1-2, with D perhaps matching TRBD1 (5 bases). The germline V and J ends were trimmed by 2 bases and 5 bases, with 9 bases remaining between them. Per the germline V gene, CDR1 is SGHAT and CDR2 is FQNNGV. This CDR3 comprises 13 residues. The CDR3 protein is CASSLQGVYGYTF. The CDR3 DNA follows: TGTGCCAGCAGCTTACAGGGCGTTTATGGCTACACCTTC.

The gene calls are TRBV6-5 and TRBJ1-2, with D unclear. Germline V gene lookup returns CDR1 MNHEY and CDR2 SVGAGI. Trimming took off 8 bases at V and 4 bases at J, with 11 bases between the two ends. The CDR3 loop spans 12 amino acids. In nucleotides, the CDR3 is TGTGCCAGCGGGCACCCAGGCTATGGCTACACCTTC. Translation: CASGHPGYGYTF.

For this clone: Other DNA sequences in this sample translate to the same CDR3. The chain uses TRBV7-9 and TRBJ1-2; D is possibly TRBD1 (5 bases). The germline CDR1 and CDR2 sequences are SEHNR and FQNEAQ (reference sequence). V lost 2 bases to trimming and J lost 5 bases, with 6 bases between them. The CDR3 runs to 12 residues. CDR3 sequence: CASSLRGYGYTF. DNA for the CDR3: TGTGCCAGCAGCTTAAGGGGTTATGGCTACACCTTC.

The chain uses TRBV7-9 and TRBJ2-2; D ambiguous. CDR3 length: 17 amino acids. Trimming took 5 bases from V and 1 from J, leaving 17 bases between them. CDR1 SEHNR and CDR2 FQNEAQ come from the germline V gene (reference sequence). CDR3 nucleotides: TGTGCCAGCAGCACCTACCCGCAGTCGGGGAACACCGGGGAGCTGTTTTTT. This translates into CASSTYPQSGNTGELFF.

This chain connects TRBV6-6 to TRBJ1-4; 10 bases align to TRBD1. CDR3 length equals 20 residues. V gave up 5 bases and J gave up 0 bases; unmatched junction bases: 15. Per the germline V gene, CDR1 is MNHNY and CDR2 is SVGAGI (reference sequence). This CDR3 is CASSRTGTGASLATNEKLFF. In DNA, the CDR3 is TGTGCCAGCAGTCGAACCGGGACAGGGGCGTCGTTGGCAACTAATGAAAAACTGTTTTTT.

The chain joins TRBV7-2 to TRBJ2-1, with 9 positions matching TRBD2. Germline assignment: CDR1 SGHTA and CDR2 FQGNSA. CDR3 size: 18 residues. V lost 5 bases, J lost 8 bases, and 19 bases stayed unmatched. DNA of the CDR3: TGTGCCAGCAGCCGCCCAAACGGGACGGCGGGGGGGTTGTATGAGCAGTTCTTC. Protein product: CASSRPNGTAGGLYEQFF.

This chain uses TRBV27 with TRBJ1-2; D perhaps matches TRBD1 (5 bases). V was clipped by 6 bases and J by 0 bases, with 14 bases between them. In germline, CDR1 is MNHEY, CDR2 SMNVEV (reference sequence). This CDR3 has 15 residues. The CDR3 is CASSGGIETNYGYTF. DNA for the CDR3: TGTGCCAGCAGCGGGGGAATAGAGACTAACTATGGCTACACCTTC.

Comment on this clone: The junction departs from the called germline gene at one end, perhaps through a read error. The rearrangement uses TRBV6-2 or TRBV6-3 and TRBJ1-1; 7 bases line up with TRBD1. The CDR3 is 13 amino acids. Germline V lookup: CDR1 MNHEY, CDR2 SVGEGT. The CDR3 spells CASTYRGNTEAFF. CDR3 in DNA: TGTGCCAGCACTTACAGGGGAAACACTGAAGCTTTCTTT.

Note on this clone: Other DNA sequences of this sample code for an identical CDR3. V usage is TRBV9 and J usage is TRBJ1-2, with 7 bases aligning to TRBD1. V was clipped by 0 bases and J by 4 bases; unmatched bases: 3. The CDR3 is 14 residues long. Germline CDR1 reads SGDLS; CDR2 reads YYNGEE. The CDR3 sequence is CASSVGGGAYGYTF. As DNA, the CDR3 is TGTGCCAGCAGCGTAGGAGGGGGCGCCTATGGCTACACCTTC.

This chain connects TRBV7-2 to TRBJ2-2; no reliable D call. Trimming stripped 1 base from V and 6 bases from J, with 6 bases between. CDR3 length: 13 residues. CDR1 is SGHTA, CDR2 FQGNSA, per germline. The DNA of the CDR3 is TGTGCCAGCAGCTTAGTCCGCGCCGGGGAGCTGTTTTTT. Amino acid sequence: CASSLVRAGELFF.

CDR3: CASSLNRVQGHTGELFF. The CDR3 DNA reads as TGTGCCAGCAGCTTAAACAGGGTCCAGGGCCACACCGGGGAGCTGTTTTTT. The V call is TRBV7-6, the J call TRBJ2-2; D is possibly TRBD1 (6 bases). CDR1 SGHVS and CDR2 FNYEAQ come from the germline V gene. The CDR3 runs to 17 residues. Deletions cut 2 bases from V and 3 bases from J, with 16 bases between.

In its sample, this clone was seen once. V is TRBV12-3 or TRBV12-4 and J is TRBJ2-7; D is possibly TRBD1 (5 bases). CDR3 length: 13 residues. Trimming stripped 6 bases from V and 11 bases from J, with 20 bases between. CDR3 residues: CASRPTTRGSKYF. The CDR3 DNA is TGTGCCAGCAGACCCACGACAAGGGGTTCGAAGTACTTC.

The chain's CDR3 is CASSEFGQLSEKLFF. The CDR3 coding sequence is TGTGCCAGCAGTGAATTTGGACAGCTTTCTGAAAAACTGTTTTTT. The chain combines TRBV25-1 with TRBJ1-4; a possible D gene is TRBD1 (6 bases). The V and J ends lost 1 base and 7 bases respectively, with 13 bases between them. This CDR3 has 15 residues. Germline-derived CDR1 and CDR2 are MGHDK and SYGVNS.

The gene calls are TRBV4-3 and TRBJ1-1; D ambiguous. Germline CDR1 reads LGHNA; CDR2 reads YSLEER. The CDR3 contains 14 residues. V was cut by 4 bases and J by 4 bases, with 13 bases left in between. The CDR3: CASSPTPQSTEAFF. The CDR3 DNA reads as TGCGCCAGCAGCCCTACCCCACAGTCCACTGAAGCTTTCTTT.